This T cell receptor beta chain was recorded in a study of blood T cell repertoires in COVID-19 (dated by TCRdb to the early 2020s). At the level of the whole study: Collaborator samples came from the United States, Italy and Spain and covered acute and convalescent phases of COVID-19. The samples were drawn from the first 160 participants of the ongoing ImmuneRACE study and from 950 to 1,500 subjects provided by 6 global collaborators. The prospective study material was composed of cDNA or gDNA derived from T cells, B-cell-depleted T cells, or PBMCs. The repertoires were released in a freely available public database intended as a resource for research on the immune response to SARS-CoV-2. Where available, HLA class I and class II types were taken from metadata supplied by the sample provider and were not determined by assay-based typing. Deeply sampled blood TCRbeta repertoires from subjects exposed to, actively infected with, or recovered from COVID-19 were included in the dataset. Sample metadata almost always included a de-identified subject ID, COVID-19 status, age in years and sex.

TCRbeta CDR3 regions were amplified from genomic DNA using the immunoSEQ Assay, a bias-controlled multiplex PCR. As for how the authors treated the data: Nucleated cell counts per sample were estimated from amplification of reference gene primers within the assay. Sequence reads were collapsed and filtered to measure the absolute abundance of every unique TCRbeta CDR3 rearrangement. For each sample, productive Simpson clonality was calculated by taking the square root of Simpson's diversity index across productive rearrangements. TCRdb provides this immuneACCESS table in a form limited to in-frame rearrangements. Some clones are lacking; in checked studies, under half of them reflect an unresolved V gene, and why the rest are absent is not known. That table gives V, J and clone size, and the DNA gave D and trimming. The sample table records about 150,000 clones; 88% of these occur just once. 2% to 2.5% of the sample is in the top ten clones.

Findings and caveats that apply to the study as a whole: The amount of clinical and demographic metadata varied by source and participant and was provided uncurated.

The germline V gene (reference sequence) yields LNHDA for CDR1 and SQIVND for CDR2. CDR3 length: 15 amino acids, cysteine to phenylalanine. CDR3 DNA is the only sequence kept; it has 45 bases, read in frame from the first base. V ends up 7 bases short and J 1 base short, with an unmatched junction base count of 10. Collaborating institutions collected whole blood in K2EDTA tubes following their own protocols. For TCRbeta analysis, collaborator samples were shipped as frozen whole blood, as isolated PBMCs, or as DNA extracted from either sample type. Worth noting for this clone: Its specific antigen is unknown. The record has no base qualities; no much larger clone is one base away.

Sequencing used peripheral blood. The TCR comes from a human donor in a cohort sampled during active COVID-19. Rearrangement joined TRBV19 to TRBJ2-7, with TRBD2 identical over 7 junction bases. Here is the DNA: TGTGCCAGTAACCCCGATGGGCGGGAGTCCTACGAGCAGTACTTC. The resulting protein is CASNPDGRESYEQYF.